This entry is about one TCR beta chain. Its specificity is not known. The record originates from a study of cytomegalovirus exposure and HLA in healthy donors. Findings of the study overall: With high specificity and sensitivity, the classifier reportedly diagnosed cytomegalovirus status. Common viral pathogens seemed, in a later analysis, to connect with several of the most significant clusters. When a later analysis compared HLA-associated TCR beta chains with equally common others, the HLA-associated chains turned out to be more clonally expanded and to have lower generation probabilities.

The CDR3 length is 16 residues. V dropped 3 bases and J dropped 4; count of bases not matched to a gene: 8. Germline CDR1 reads LGHNT; CDR2 reads FRNRAP. Primers included in the PCR were 60 Vbeta and 13 Jbeta primers. Libraries were prepared by immunoSEQ multiplex PCR; TCRdb keeps only in-frame clonotypes and omits some of them. The table has about 140,000 clones, about 70% seen once. Sequenced material: PBMCs. This chain joins TRBV12-5 and TRBJ2-2, with 7 bases lining up with TRBD2. The TCR originated in a man aged 25 to 40 in good health and CMV-seropositive. In nucleotides, the CDR3 is TGTGCTAGTGGTTTCTCGGACGGGGGGAGCACCGGGGAGCTGTTTTTT. Translated: CASGFSDGGSTGELFF.